This is a list of T cell receptor beta chains from one sample in a study of blood T cell repertoires in COVID-19. Libraries were prepared by immunoSEQ multiplex PCR; TCRdb keeps only in-frame clonotypes and omits some of them. The table shows 140,000 to 150,000 clones, with approximately 84% occurring only once. The sequenced material came from peripheral blood. Every receptor here comes from a human donor in a cohort sampled during active COVID-19. Each CDR3 is given with its conserved first and last residue. The order of the fields is J gene, clone size, V gene, D gene, CDR3 DNA, CDR3 protein. The D gene is left open where the match is weak. Not all rows give a size; the values are once, few, many and, for expanded clones, a class.

TRBJ2-3 | NA | TRBV9 | NA | TGTGCCAGCAGCGTATCCGCTAGTACAGATACGCAGTATTTT | CASSVSASTDTQYF
TRBJ2-3 | NA | TRBV9 | NA | TGTGCCAGCAGCGTAGTGTCTAACACAGATACGCAGTATTTT | CASSVVSNTDTQYF
TRBJ2-2 | NA | TRBV7-2 | TRBD2 | TGTGCCAGCAGCTGGACTAGCGGAAGGCCCGGGGAGCTGTTTTTT | CASSWTSGRPGELFF
TRBJ1-2 | NA | TRBV5-1 | TRBD1 | TGCGCCAGCAGCTTGGAGGGACAGGGCTTGCGTGGCTACACCTTC | CASSLEGQGLRGYTF
TRBJ1-2 | NA | TRBV4-1 | NA | TGCGCCAGCAGCCAAGACCCCGTTTTATACTCTACCCCCCTAGGCTATGGCTACACCTTC | CASSQDPVLYSTPLGYGYTF
TRBJ2-6 | NA | TRBV10-3 | NA | TGTGCCATCAGTGAGGCGATAGCTTCTGGGGCCAACGTCCTGACTTTC | CAISEAIASGANVLTF
TRBJ2-2 | NA | TRBV19 | NA | TGTGCCAGTAGTACAGGGACGAACACCGGGGAGCTGTTTTTT | CASSTGTNTGELFF
TRBJ2-3 | once | TRBV7-2 | NA | TGTGCCAGCAGCTTAGATGGCAGGGAAACAGATACGCAGTATTTT | CASSLDGRETDTQYF
TRBJ1-2 | NA | TRBV28 | NA | TGTGCCAGCAGTTTAACAGGACGAGGTGGCTACACCTTC | CASSLTGRGGYTF
TRBJ2-5 | NA | TRBV5-4 | NA | TGTGCCAGCAGCTCCGGAGGTGTTCCCCAAGTAGTACGAGAGACCCAGTACTTC | CASSSGGVPQVVRETQYF
TRBJ1-2 | NA | TRBV19 | NA | TGTGCCAGTAGTCCCCGAGGAGCGGGGGCTAACTATGGCTACACCTTC | CASSPRGAGANYGYTF
TRBJ2-3 | NA | TRBV18 | TRBD2 | TGTGCCAGCTCACCTACACTAGCGGCTTTGGGTACGCAGTATTTT | CASSPTLAALGTQYF
TRBJ1-1 | NA | TRBV10-3 | TRBD1 | TGTGCCACGCGGGACAGCTTCATGAACACTGAAGCTTTCTTT | CATRDSFMNTEAFF
TRBJ1-3 | NA | TRBV5-1 | NA | TGCGCCAGCAGCTCAGAGGGGGTCTCTGGAAACACCATATATTTT | CASSSEGVSGNTIYF
TRBJ2-1 | NA | TRBV7-3 | TRBD2 | TGTGCCAGCAGCCGGACTCGGACTAGCTTGTACAATGAGCAGTTCTTC | CASSRTRTSLYNEQFF
TRBJ1-6 | NA | TRBV18 | NA | TGTGCCAGCTCAACTATTCTAGCAGGCGTCAGTTCACCCCTCCACTTT | CASSTILAGVSSPLHF
TRBJ2-1 | NA | TRBV11-1 | NA | TGTGCCAGCAGCTCCCTCAATGAGCAGTTCTTC | CASSSLNEQFF
TRBJ2-1 | NA | TRBV6-6 | TRBD1 | TGTGCCAGCAGGCCTCGACAGGGGGCGCGTTTTGAGCAGTTCTTC | CASRPRQGARFEQFF
TRBJ2-2 | few | TRBV7-9 | NA | TGTGCCAGCAGCTTGTCCCCGGGGGAGCTGTTTTTT | CASSLSPGELFF
TRBJ1-2 | NA | TRBV3-1/TRBV3-2 | TRBD1 | TGTGCCAGCAGCCAAGAAGGGGCAGGGGGAGCGCGTGGCTACACCTTC | CASSQEGAGGARGYTF
TRBJ2-3 | NA | TRBV12-3/TRBV12-4 | NA | TGTGCCAGCAACCCCATCGCAGGCACGCAGTATTTT | CASNPIAGTQYF
TRBJ1-1 | NA | TRBV30 | NA | TGTGCCTGGAGTCCGCGGGCGGGGACTGAAGCTTTCTTT | CAWSPRAGTEAFF
TRBJ2-5 | NA | TRBV5-1 | NA | TGCGCCAGTAAGACAGGCTGGATGAGAGAGACCCAGTACTTC | CASKTGWMRETQYF
TRBJ2-4 | NA | TRBV7-8 | NA | TGTGCCAGCAGCTATGCCCCCTCGAGGAGGGGAAACATTCAGTACTTC | CASSYAPSRRGNIQYF
TRBJ2-3 | once | TRBV19 | TRBD1 | TGTGCCAGTGGACAGGGGGCAAATACGCAGTATTTT | CASGQGANTQYF
TRBJ1-6 | NA | TRBV29-1 | NA | TGCAGCGTCAGCGGAGGGCCCAATTCACCCCTCCACTTT | CSVSGGPNSPLHF
TRBJ2-1 | NA | TRBV9 | TRBD2 | TGTGCCAGCAGCGTAGCTAGCGGAGGAATTAATGAGCAGTTCTTC | CASSVASGGINEQFF
TRBJ2-5 | NA | TRBV5-1 | NA | TGCGCCAGCAGATTCACTCAAGAGACCCAGTACTTC | CASRFTQETQYF
TRBJ2-2 | NA | TRBV9 | NA | TGTGCCAGCAGCGTAGAGACAGAAAACACCGGGGAGCTGTTTTTT | CASSVETENTGELFF
TRBJ2-1 | NA | TRBV5-4 | TRBD1 | TGTGCCAGCAGCTTCTCAGGGGGCGCCTACAATGAGCAGTTCTTC | CASSFSGGAYNEQFF
TRBJ2-7 | NA | TRBV4-1 | NA | TGCGCCAGCAGCCCCTACAGGGCTTCCTCTAGCCGCCCCACCGGGGAGCAGTACTTC | CASSPYRASSSRPTGEQYF
TRBJ1-1 | NA | TRBV14 | NA | TGTGCCAGCAGCCAAAAGCCAACTCCGAACACTGAAGCTTTCTTT | CASSQKPTPNTEAFF
TRBJ2-1 | NA | TRBV7-2 | TRBD1 | TGTGCCAGCAGTAACGACAGGGGGCTCTACAATGAGCAGTTCTTC | CASSNDRGLYNEQFF
TRBJ2-1 | NA | TRBV19 | TRBD2 | TGTGCCAGTAGCGCCGGGACTAGCGAATACAATGAGCAGTTCTTC | CASSAGTSEYNEQFF
TRBJ1-2 | NA | TRBV4-3 | NA | TGCGCCAGCAGCCAAGAAGGGCAGGGCCATGGCTACACCTTC | CASSQEGQGHGYTF
TRBJ1-4 | NA | TRBV19 | NA | TGTGCCAGTAGTATTAAGGGGGAAAAACTGTTTTTT | CASSIKGEKLFF
TRBJ2-1 | NA | TRBV7-6 | NA | TGTGCCAGCAGCCCCTCCCGGACTACCCCCCAAGGGCACAATGAGCAGTTCTTC | CASSPSRTTPQGHNEQFF
TRBJ1-6 | NA | TRBV9 | NA | TGTGCCAGCAGCGCTTCGTTCGGGGAGAATTCACCCCTCCACTTT | CASSASFGENSPLHF
TRBJ2-1 | NA | TRBV4-2 | TRBD1 | TGTGCCAGCAGACCCGAACCGGGACAGGTCTATGATGAGCAGTTCTTC | CASRPEPGQVYDEQFF
TRBJ2-2 | NA | TRBV3-1/TRBV3-2 | NA | TGTGCCAGCAGCCAAGATAGAGGGTTCTGGACCGGGGAGCTGTTTTTT | CASSQDRGFWTGELFF
TRBJ1-6 | NA | TRBV6-2/TRBV6-3 | NA | TGTGCCAGCAGTTACTCCGGTTTGACAGAGAAGCTCGATACCCTCCACTTT | CASSYSGLTEKLDTLHF
TRBJ1-4 | NA | TRBV19 | TRBD1 | TGTGCCACCCTGGACAGGGCTAATGAAAAACTGTTTTTT | CATLDRANEKLFF
TRBJ2-2 | NA | TRBV19 | TRBD2 | TGTGCCAGTAGTCCAGGACTAGCGGGGGGCACGAACACCGGGGAGCTGTTTTTT | CASSPGLAGGTNTGELFF